This TCR beta chain was found in a study of regulatory T cells in long-lasting Graves disease. Study overall: In persistent Graves' disease, antithyroid drugs had been taken for over 5 years and TSH receptor antibodies stayed positive.

Turning to this clonotype: The missing conserved phenylalanine or tryptophan at the end of this CDR3 makes a read error likely.

Germline V gene data show CDR1 as MDHEN and CDR2 as SYDVKM. This CDR3 has 17 residues. Arm-PCR of CDR3 regions and iRepertoire HTBI primers were the basis on which TCR beta libraries were built. TCRdb analysed the multiplex PCR reads with MiXCR anew, one entry per CDR3 protein. The sample shows 300,000 to 350,000 distinct CDR3 sequences, around 19% of them seen only once. Sample time point: persistent/refractory GD, antithyroid drugs over 5 years with positive TRAb. The TCR library was prepared using RNA isolated from PBMCs. This sequence originates from a female donor with Graves disease. The input for sequencing was peripheral blood mononuclear cells (PBMCs), taken when the disease was refractory, from a patient treated with antithyroid drugs. The rearrangement links TRBV28 to TRBJ2-7; TRBD2 aligns across 8 bases. The DNA for the CDR3 is TGTGCCAGCGGTTTAGCGGGACTCCGGCAGACCTTCTACGAGCAGTACTAC. Residues: CASGLAGLRQTFYEQYY.